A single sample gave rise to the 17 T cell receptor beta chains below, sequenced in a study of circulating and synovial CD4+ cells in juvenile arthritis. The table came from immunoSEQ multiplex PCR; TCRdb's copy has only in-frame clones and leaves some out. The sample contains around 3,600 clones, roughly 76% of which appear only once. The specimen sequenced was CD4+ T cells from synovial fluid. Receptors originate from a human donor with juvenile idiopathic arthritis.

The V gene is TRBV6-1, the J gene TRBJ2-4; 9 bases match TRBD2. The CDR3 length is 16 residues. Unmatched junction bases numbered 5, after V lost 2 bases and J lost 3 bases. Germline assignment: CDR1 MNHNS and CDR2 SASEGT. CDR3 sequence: CASSEWASGDKNIQYF. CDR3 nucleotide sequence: TGTGCCAGCAGTGAATGGGCTAGCGGGGACAAAAACATTCAGTACTTC.

CDR3 region: CASSERGYEQYF. Written as DNA, the CDR3 is TGTGCCAGCAGTGAGCGGGGGTACGAGCAGTACTTC. The rearrangement joins TRBV6-6 to TRBJ2-7; 8 positions agree with TRBD2. The CDR3 sequence is 12 residues long. J was trimmed by 4 bases and V by 5 bases; bases with no gene match: 1. The V gene's germline CDR1 is MNHNY and CDR2 SVGAGI (reference sequence).

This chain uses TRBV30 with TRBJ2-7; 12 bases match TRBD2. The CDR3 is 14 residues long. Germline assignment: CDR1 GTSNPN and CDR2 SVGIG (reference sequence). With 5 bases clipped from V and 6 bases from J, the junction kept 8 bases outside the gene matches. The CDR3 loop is CAWDEGLAGLEQYF. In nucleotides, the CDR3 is TGTGCCTGGGACGAGGGACTAGCGGGCCTCGAGCAGTACTTC.

CDR3 protein: CASSGAGEPYNEQFF. The CDR3 coding sequence is TGTGCCAGCAGCGGGGCGGGAGAACCCTACAATGAGCAGTTCTTC. The chain uses TRBV9 and TRBJ2-1; TRBD2 aligns across 7 bases. The CDR3 totals 15 residues. Germline V gene lookup returns CDR1 SGDLS and CDR2 YYNGEE. V dropped 3 bases and J dropped 2; count of bases not matched to a gene: 5.

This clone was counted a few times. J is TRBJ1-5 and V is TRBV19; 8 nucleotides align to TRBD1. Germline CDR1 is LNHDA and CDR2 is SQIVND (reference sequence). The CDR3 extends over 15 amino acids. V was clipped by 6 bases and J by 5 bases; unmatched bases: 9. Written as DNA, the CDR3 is TGTGCCAGTAGCGAGACCCTCAGGGGGCATCAGCCCCAGCATTTT. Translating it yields CASSETLRGHQPQHF.

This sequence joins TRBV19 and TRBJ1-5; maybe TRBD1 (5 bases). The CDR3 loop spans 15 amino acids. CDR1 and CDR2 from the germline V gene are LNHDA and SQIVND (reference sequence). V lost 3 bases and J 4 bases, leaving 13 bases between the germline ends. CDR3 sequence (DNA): TGTGCCAGTAGTATTAGGGGAGGGGATAATCAGCCCCAGCATTTT. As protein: CASSIRGGDNQPQHF.

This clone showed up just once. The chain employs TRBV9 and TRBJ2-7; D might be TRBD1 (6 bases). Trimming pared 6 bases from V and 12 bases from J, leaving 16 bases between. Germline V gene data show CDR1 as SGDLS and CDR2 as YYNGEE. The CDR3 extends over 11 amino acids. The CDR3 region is CASTAPETGYF. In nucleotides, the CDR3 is TGTGCCAGCACCGCCCCCGAGACAGGGTACTTC.

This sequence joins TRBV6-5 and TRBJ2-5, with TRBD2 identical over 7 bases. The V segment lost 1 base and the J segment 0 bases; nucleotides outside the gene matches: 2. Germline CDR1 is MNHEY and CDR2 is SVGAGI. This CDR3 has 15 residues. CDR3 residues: CASSYLSGNQETQYF. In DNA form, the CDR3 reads TGTGCCAGCAGTTACTTAAGCGGGAACCAAGAGACCCAGTACTTC.

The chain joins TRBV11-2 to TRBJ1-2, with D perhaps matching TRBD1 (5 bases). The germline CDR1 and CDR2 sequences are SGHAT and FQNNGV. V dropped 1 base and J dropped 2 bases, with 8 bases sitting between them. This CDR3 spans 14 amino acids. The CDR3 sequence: CASSLGRGNYGYTF. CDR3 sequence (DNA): TGTGCCAGCAGCTTAGGGCGGGGGAACTATGGCTACACCTTC.

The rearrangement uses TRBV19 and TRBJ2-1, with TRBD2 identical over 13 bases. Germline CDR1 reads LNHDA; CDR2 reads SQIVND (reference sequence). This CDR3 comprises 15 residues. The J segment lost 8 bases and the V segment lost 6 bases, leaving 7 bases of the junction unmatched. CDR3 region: CASSQLAGGMHEQFF. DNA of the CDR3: TGTGCCAGTAGCCAACTAGCGGGAGGGATGCATGAGCAGTTCTTC. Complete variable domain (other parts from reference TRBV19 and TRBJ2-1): DGGITQSPKYLFRKEGQNVTLSCEQNLNHDAMYWYRQDPGQGLRLIYYSQIVNDFQKGDIAEGYSVSREKKESFPLTVTSAQKNPTAFYLCASSQLAGGMHEQFFGPGTRLTVL.

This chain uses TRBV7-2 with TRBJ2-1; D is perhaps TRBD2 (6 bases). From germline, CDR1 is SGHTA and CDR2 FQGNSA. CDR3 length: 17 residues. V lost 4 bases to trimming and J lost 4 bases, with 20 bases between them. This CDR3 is CASSSPTERVEYNEQFF. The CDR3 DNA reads TGTGCCAGCAGCTCCCCCACGGAGCGGGTGGAATACAATGAGCAGTTCTTC.

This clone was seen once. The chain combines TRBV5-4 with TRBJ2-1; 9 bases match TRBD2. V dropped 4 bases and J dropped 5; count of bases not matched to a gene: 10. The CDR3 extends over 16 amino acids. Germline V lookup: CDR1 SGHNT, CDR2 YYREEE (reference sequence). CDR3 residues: CASSGVSGSGNNEQFF. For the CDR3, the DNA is TGTGCCAGCAGCGGAGTTAGCGGGAGCGGAAACAATGAGCAGTTCTTC.

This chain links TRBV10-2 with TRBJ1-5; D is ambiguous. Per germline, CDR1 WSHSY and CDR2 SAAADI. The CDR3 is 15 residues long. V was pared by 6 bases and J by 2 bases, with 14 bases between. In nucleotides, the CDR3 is TGCGCCAGCAGGGACTCCAAAGCAGGCAATCAGCCCCAGCATTTT. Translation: CASRDSKAGNQPQHF.

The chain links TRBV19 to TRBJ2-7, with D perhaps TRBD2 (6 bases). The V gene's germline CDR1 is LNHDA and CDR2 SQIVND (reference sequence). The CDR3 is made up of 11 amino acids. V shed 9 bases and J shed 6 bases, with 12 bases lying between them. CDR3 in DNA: TGTGCCAGCATGCGGGGACCCGAGCAGTACTTC. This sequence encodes CASMRGPEQYF.

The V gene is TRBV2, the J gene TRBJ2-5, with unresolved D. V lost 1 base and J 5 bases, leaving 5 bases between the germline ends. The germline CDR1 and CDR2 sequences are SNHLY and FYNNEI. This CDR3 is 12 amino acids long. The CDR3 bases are TGTGCCAGCAGTGAAGTCTTCGAGACCCAGTACTTC. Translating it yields CASSEVFETQYF. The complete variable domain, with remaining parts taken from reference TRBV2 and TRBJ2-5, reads EPEVTQTPSHQVTQMGQEVILRCVPISNHLYFYWYRQILGQKVEFLVSFYNNEISEKSEIFDDQFSVERPDGSNFTLKIRSTKLEDSAMYFCASSEVFETQYFGPGTRLLVL.

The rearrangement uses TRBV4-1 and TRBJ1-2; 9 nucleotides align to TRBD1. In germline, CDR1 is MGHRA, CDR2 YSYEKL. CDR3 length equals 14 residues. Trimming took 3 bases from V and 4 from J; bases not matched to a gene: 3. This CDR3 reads CASSQDRGAYGYTF. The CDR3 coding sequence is TGCGCCAGCAGCCAGGACAGGGGAGCCTATGGCTACACCTTC.

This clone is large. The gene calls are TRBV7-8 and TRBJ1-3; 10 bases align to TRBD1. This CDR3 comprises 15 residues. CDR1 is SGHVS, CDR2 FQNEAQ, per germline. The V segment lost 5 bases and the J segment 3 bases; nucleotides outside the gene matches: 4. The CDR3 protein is CASSRTGGLGNTIYF. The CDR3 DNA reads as TGTGCCAGCAGCCGGACAGGGGGGCTTGGAAACACCATATATTTT.